Below, 20 T cell receptor beta chains from the same sample are listed, as sequenced in a study of identical twins. TCRdb independently ran MiXCR on the 5' RACE reads; one entry per CDR3 protein. The table shows 300,000 to 350,000 distinct CDR3 sequences, with around an eighth occurring only once. This same sample was also taken into another study, of yellow fever vaccine responses in identical twins.

The sample was CD8+ T cells sorted from blood. Every receptor here comes from a woman aged 18-30 years in good health.

This clonotype showed up many times. This rearrangement joins TRBV7-8 to TRBJ2-1, with TRBD2 matching 7 bases. The V and J ends lost 4 bases and 6 bases, in that order; junction bases with no gene match: 6. The CDR3 is 14 residues long. CDR1 is SGHVS and CDR2 is FQNEAQ in the germline V gene. CDR3 bases: TGTGCCAGCAGCTCGAGGACTAGTTTCAATGAGCAGTTCTTC. It codes for CASSSRTSFNEQFF.

This clonotype was seen ten or more times. The chain combines TRBV4-1 with TRBJ2-2; no clear D. CDR1 and CDR2 (germline): MGHRA, YSYEKL. The CDR3 has 16 amino acids. The germline V and J ends were trimmed by 4 bases and 1 base, with 13 bases remaining between them. The CDR3 protein is CASSLTPPGNTGELFF. CDR3 bases: TGCGCCAGCAGCCTGACCCCCCCAGGGAACACCGGGGAGCTGTTTTTT.

This clonotype was seen a handful of times. This chain uses TRBV3-1 with TRBJ1-1; D perhaps matches TRBD1 (5 bases). V was shortened by 3 bases and J by 1 base, with 9 bases between the two germline ends. The CDR3 covers 14 residues. CDR1 LGHDT and CDR2 YNNKEL come from the germline V gene (reference sequence). CDR3 DNA sequence: TGTGCCAGCAGCCACCCGAGGGGGAACACTGAAGCTTTCTTT. This translates into CASSHPRGNTEAFF.

V gene TRBV11-2 combines with J gene TRBJ2-5; 7 bases are a match to TRBD2. There are 13 residues in the CDR3. CDR1 and CDR2 (germline): SGHAT, FQNNGV. V lost 2 bases, J lost 6 bases, and 3 bases stayed unmatched. CDR3 nucleotide sequence: TGTGCCAGCAGCTTAAGGACTAGGAAGACCCAGTACTTC. This encodes CASSLRTRKTQYF.

This clonotype has just a few counts. The rearrangement links TRBV13 to TRBJ1-1; 8 bases fit TRBD1. The CDR3 loop spans 14 amino acids. V lost 5 bases and J lost 3; bases outside the gene matches: 5. The V gene's germline CDR1 is PRHDT and CDR2 FYEKMQ (reference sequence). Here the CDR3 reads CASSLTGDDTEAFF. The CDR3 region has the DNA TGTGCCAGCAGCCTGACAGGGGATGACACTGAAGCTTTCTTT.

The J gene is TRBJ1-2, the V gene TRBV25-1; 8 bases are a match to TRBD1. The CDR3 runs 19 residues. V gave up 4 bases and J gave up 2 bases; unmatched junction bases: 18. Looked up from germline, CDR1 is MGHDK and CDR2 is SYGVNS. For the CDR3, the DNA is TGTGCCAGCAGTGGACCCATCCACCGGACAGGGAACACCAACTATGGCTACACCTTC. Amino acids: CASSGPIHRTGNTNYGYTF.

The J gene is TRBJ2-1, the V gene TRBV9; tentatively, D is TRBD1 (5 bases). CDR3 size: 15 residues. V was shortened by 0 bases and J by 0 bases, with 7 bases between the two germline ends. CDR1 is SGDLS and CDR2 is YYNGEE in the germline V gene. The DNA for the CDR3 is TGTGCCAGCAGCGTAGGTAGGGGCTCCTACAATGAGCAGTTCTTC. Translated: CASSVGRGSYNEQFF.

This clonotype was detected only a few times. The chain joins TRBV5-1 to TRBJ2-5; D is uncertain. The CDR3 consists of 16 residues. The germline V gene encodes CDR1 SGHRS and CDR2 YFSETQ. The V gene lost 0 bases and the J gene lost 0 bases, with 12 bases spanning the gap. This CDR3 is CASSLAGRSYQETQYF. Here the CDR3 DNA reads TGCGCCAGCAGCTTGGCGGGCCGATCTTACCAAGAGACCCAGTACTTC.

This chain links TRBV29-1 with TRBJ2-2, with 11 bases lining up with TRBD2. Germline V gives CDR1 SQVTM, CDR2 ANQGSEA. Trimming cost V 0 bases and J 6 bases; bases outside gene matches: 6. The CDR3 contains 16 residues. CDR3 amino acids: CSVEDSGRGLAGELFF. The CDR3 DNA is TGCAGCGTTGAAGATAGCGGGAGGGGTCTCGCCGGGGAGCTGTTTTTT.

The chain employs TRBV28 and TRBJ2-7, with TRBD2 matching 13 bases. Germline V gene data show CDR1 as MDHEN and CDR2 as SYDVKM. The CDR3 consists of 13 residues. V shed 6 bases and J 7 bases; nucleotides not matched to a gene: 3. Here the CDR3 reads CASRLAGGREQYV. The CDR3 DNA reads TGTGCCAGCAGACTAGCGGGGGGGCGTGAGCAGTACGTC.

A few counts support this clonotype. Its ends do not fully match the called genes, so a read error is possible. The rearrangement links TRBV7-2 to TRBJ2-1, with D perhaps TRBD1 (6 bases). The CDR3 has 14 amino acids. Germline loops: CDR1 SGHTA, CDR2 FQGNSA. The CDR3 region is CASRYTGSSNEQFF. The CDR3 DNA reads as TGTGCCAGCAGGTACACAGGGTCCTCCAATGAGCAGTTCTTC.

In DNA form, the CDR3 reads TGCAGTGCTCGGAGAGTAGCGGGGGTTTCCCTCAATGAGCAGTTCTTC. Protein: CSARRVAGVSLNEQFF. The chain uses TRBV20-1 and TRBJ2-1, with TRBD2 identical over 9 bases. Trimming removed 5 bases from V and 6 bases from J; junction bases left unmatched: 14. Looked up from germline, CDR1 is DFQATT and CDR2 is SNEGSKA (reference sequence). This CDR3 has 16 residues.

A few counts support this clonotype. The V gene is TRBV11-2, the J gene TRBJ2-1; perhaps TRBD1 as D (5 bases). Germline V gene lookup returns CDR1 SGHAT and CDR2 FQNNGV. Trimming shortened V by 6 bases and J by 8 bases, and 11 bases separated the two germline ends. The CDR3 is 12 residues long. The CDR3 sequence: CASSIQGDEQFF. The CDR3 region has the DNA TGTGCCAGCAGTATTCAAGGGGATGAGCAGTTCTTC. The full variable domain, completed using reference TRBV11-2 and TRBJ2-1, is EAGVAQSPRYKIIEKRQSVAFWCNPISGHATLYWYQQILGQGPKLLIQFQNNGVVDDSQLPKDRFSAERLKGVDSTLKIQPAKLEDSAVYLCASSIQGDEQFFGPGTRLTVL.

The chain carries TRBV25-1 and TRBJ2-5, with 11 bases fitting TRBD2. The CDR3 runs to 16 residues. J lost 2 bases, V lost 5 bases, and 7 bases had no gene match. Looked up from germline, CDR1 is MGHDK and CDR2 is SYGVNS. CDR3 DNA: TGTGCCAGCAGTATACTAGCGGGAGTAGGGCAAGAGACCCAGTACTTC. Protein: CASSILAGVGQETQYF.

There are a few counts of this clonotype. The gene calls are TRBV3-1 and TRBJ1-4, with a weak D call TRBD1 (6 bases). The CDR3 has 14 residues. Trimming took 4 bases from V and 10 from J, leaving 16 bases between them. Germline V lookup: CDR1 LGHDT, CDR2 YNNKEL (reference sequence). This CDR3 reads CASSPNRAYGKLFF. In DNA form, the CDR3 reads TGTGCCAGCAGCCCAAACAGGGCGTACGGAAAACTGTTTTTT.

This chain links TRBV6-1 with TRBJ2-2; D is possibly TRBD2 (6 bases). The germline V gene encodes CDR1 MNHNS and CDR2 SASEGT. Trimming cost V 6 bases and J 3 bases, with 17 bases left between them. This CDR3 has 16 residues. The CDR3 reads CASSDNRDFYTGELFF. In DNA form, the CDR3 reads TGTGCCAGCAGCGACAACCGGGACTTTTACACCGGGGAGCTGTTTTTT.

This clonotype appeared a few times. The chain links TRBV5-6 to TRBJ1-1; D remains ambiguous. The germline V gene has CDR1 SGHDT and CDR2 YYEEEE. The V gene lost 4 bases and the J gene lost 7 bases, with 11 bases spanning the gap. The length of the CDR3 is 12 residues. This CDR3 reads CASSPGSSEAFF. Here the CDR3 DNA reads TGTGCCAGCAGCCCCGGATCCAGTGAAGCTTTCTTT.

V is TRBV20-1 and J is TRBJ2-5; D remains ambiguous. The length of the CDR3 is 14 residues. Germline loops: CDR1 DFQATT, CDR2 SNEGSKA (reference sequence). Trimming took off 6 bases at V and 2 bases at J, with 16 bases between the two ends. The CDR3 coding sequence is TGCAGTGCCCCGGTCGGGCCCTTTCAAGAGACCCAGTACTTC. Its protein product is CSAPVGPFQETQYF.

This clonotype was recorded a few times. The chain joins TRBV27 to TRBJ2-5; 8 bases align to TRBD1. The trim removed 3 bases at V and 4 bases at J, leaving 4 bases unmatched. Per the germline V gene, CDR1 is MNHEY and CDR2 is SMNVEV (reference sequence). This CDR3 has 14 residues. The CDR3 reads CASSFYRGAETQYF. CDR3 in DNA: TGTGCCAGCAGTTTCTACAGGGGGGCAGAGACCCAGTACTTC.

V gene TRBV9 combines with J gene TRBJ2-7; D unclear. Germline loops: CDR1 SGDLS, CDR2 YYNGEE. This CDR3 spans 15 amino acids. V gave up 0 bases and J gave up 2 bases, with 12 bases separating them. The CDR3 here is CASSVGVDGAYEQYF. The CDR3 bases are TGTGCCAGCAGCGTAGGGGTGGACGGAGCCTACGAGCAGTACTTC.